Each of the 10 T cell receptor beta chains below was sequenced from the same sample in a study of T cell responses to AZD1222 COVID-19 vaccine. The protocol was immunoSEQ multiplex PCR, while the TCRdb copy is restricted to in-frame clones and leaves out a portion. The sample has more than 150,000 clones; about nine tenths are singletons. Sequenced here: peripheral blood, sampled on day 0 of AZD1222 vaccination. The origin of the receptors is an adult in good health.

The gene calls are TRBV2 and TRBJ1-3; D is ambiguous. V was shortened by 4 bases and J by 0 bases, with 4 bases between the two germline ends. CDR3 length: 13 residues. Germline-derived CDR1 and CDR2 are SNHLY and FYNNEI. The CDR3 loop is CASSVISGNTIYF. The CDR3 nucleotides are TGTGCCAGCAGTGTGATCTCTGGAAACACCATATATTTT.

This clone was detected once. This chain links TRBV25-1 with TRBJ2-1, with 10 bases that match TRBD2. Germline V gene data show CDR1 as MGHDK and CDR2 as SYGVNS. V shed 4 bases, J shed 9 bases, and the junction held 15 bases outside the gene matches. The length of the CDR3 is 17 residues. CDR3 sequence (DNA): TGTGCCAGCAGTGGCCTAGGGAGAGGGACTAGCGTGGTTGAGCAGTTCTTC. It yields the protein CASSGLGRGTSVVEQFF.

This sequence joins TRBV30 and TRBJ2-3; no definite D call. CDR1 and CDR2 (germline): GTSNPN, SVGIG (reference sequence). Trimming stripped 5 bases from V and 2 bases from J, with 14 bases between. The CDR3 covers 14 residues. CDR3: CAWSINQITDTQYF. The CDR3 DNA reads TGTGCCTGGTCCATAAACCAGATCACAGATACGCAGTATTTT.

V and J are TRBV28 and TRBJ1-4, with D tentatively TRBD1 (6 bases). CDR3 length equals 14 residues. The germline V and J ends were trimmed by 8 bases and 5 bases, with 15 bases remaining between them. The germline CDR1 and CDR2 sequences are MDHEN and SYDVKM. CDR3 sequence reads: CASGSGDSNEKLFF. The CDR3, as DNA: TGTGCCAGCGGATCAGGGGACTCGAATGAAAAACTGTTTTTT. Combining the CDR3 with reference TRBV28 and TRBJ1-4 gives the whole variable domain DVKVTQSSRYLVKRTGEKVFLECVQDMDHENMFWYRQDPGLGLRLIYFSYDVKMKEKGDIPEGYSVSREKKERFSLILESASTNQTSMYLCASGSGDSNEKLFFGSGTQLSVL.

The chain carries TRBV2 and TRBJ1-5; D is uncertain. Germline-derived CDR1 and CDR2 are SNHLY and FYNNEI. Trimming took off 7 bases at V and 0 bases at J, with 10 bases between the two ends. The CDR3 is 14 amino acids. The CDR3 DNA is TGTGCCAGCACTAGCCCGTATAGCAATCAGCCCCAGCATTTT. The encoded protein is CASTSPYSNQPQHF.

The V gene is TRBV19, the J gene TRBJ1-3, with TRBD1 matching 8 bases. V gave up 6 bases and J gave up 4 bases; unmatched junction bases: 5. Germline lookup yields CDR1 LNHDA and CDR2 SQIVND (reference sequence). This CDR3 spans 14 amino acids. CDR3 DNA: TGTGCCAGTAGGTCCGGGACAGGAGGAAACACCATATATTTT. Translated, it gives CASRSGTGGNTIYF.

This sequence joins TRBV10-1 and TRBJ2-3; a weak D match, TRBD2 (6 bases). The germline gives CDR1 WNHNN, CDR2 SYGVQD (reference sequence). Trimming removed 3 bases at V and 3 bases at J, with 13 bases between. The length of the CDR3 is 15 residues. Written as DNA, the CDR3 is TGCGCCAGCAGTGATGGCGGGGTAGGAACAGATACGCAGTATTTT. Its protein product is CASSDGGVGTDTQYF.

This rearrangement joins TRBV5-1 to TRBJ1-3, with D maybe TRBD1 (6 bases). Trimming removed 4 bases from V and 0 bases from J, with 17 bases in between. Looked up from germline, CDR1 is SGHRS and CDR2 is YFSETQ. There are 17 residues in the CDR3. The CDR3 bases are TGCGCCAGCAGCGACCAACAGGGCGCCTTCTCTGGAAACACCATATATTTT. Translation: CASSDQQGAFSGNTIYF.

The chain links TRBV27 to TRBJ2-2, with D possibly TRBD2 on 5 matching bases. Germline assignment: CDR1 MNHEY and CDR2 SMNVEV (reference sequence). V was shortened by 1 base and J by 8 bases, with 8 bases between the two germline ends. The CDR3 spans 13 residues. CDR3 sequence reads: CASSLWRTGELFF. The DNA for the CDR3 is TGTGCCAGCAGTTTATGGCGGACTGGGGAGCTGTTTTTT.

CDR3 coding DNA: TGCGCCAGCAGCGCCGGACTAGCGGGAGCCACCCTCACAGATACGCAGTATTTT. It specifies CASSAGLAGATLTDTQYF. The chain employs TRBV5-1 and TRBJ2-3; 13 nucleotides agree with TRBD2. The CDR3 sequence is 18 residues long. The germline gives CDR1 SGHRS, CDR2 YFSETQ. V lost 4 bases and J lost 2; bases outside the gene matches: 10.